This T cell receptor beta chain was captured in a study of shared clonotypes between healthy human individuals. TCRdb keeps only in-frame clones here, not all; method: immunoSEQ multiplex PCR. This sample has roughly 76,000 clones, with about 64% found just once. Whole-study results and caveats: Rarefaction showed that sequencing of sorted subsets was incomplete (despite large depth).

Combining CD45RO+ cells with CCR7-negative CD45RA+ TemRA cells gave CD8 memory. The ends were cut back, 7 bases at V and 6 bases at J, with 15 bases in the middle. From germline, CDR1 is SNHLY and CDR2 FYNNEI. The CDR3 consists of 14 residues. This clone was counted between two and nine times. No antigen is known for it. This chain links TRBV2 with TRBJ2-2, with D maybe TRBD1 (6 bases). The sequenced sample consisted of memory CD8+ T cells sorted from blood. Specified subset: CD45RO+ cells pooled with CCR7-negative TemRA cells. The sequence was obtained from a man aged 25-40 years in good health. The CDR3, as DNA: TGTGCCAGCAAGGGGGAACGGTTGGCCGGGGAGCTGTTTTTT. It specifies CASKGERLAGELFF.